A single sample gave rise to the 20 T cell receptor beta chains below, sequenced in a study of PD-L1 blockade in urothelial cancer. Assay: immunoSEQ multiplex PCR; the TCRdb copy retains only in-frame clones and omits some. Among tens of thousands of clones listed, around 84% were seen once. Sequences were derived from PBMCs, sampled around atezolizumab (anti-PD-L1) treatment. Receptors were obtained from a man between 50 and 59 years old with urothelial cancer.

The table lists this clone with a few counts. The chain combines TRBV11-2 with TRBJ2-5; D is unclear. CDR1 is SGHAT, CDR2 FQNNGV, per germline. This CDR3 has 12 amino acids. V lost 0 bases, J lost 5 bases, and 4 bases lay in between. The CDR3 loop reads CASSLDGETQYF. The CDR3 region has the DNA TGTGCCAGCAGCTTAGATGGCGAGACCCAGTACTTC.

The chain employs TRBV5-4 and TRBJ2-6; 13 bases are a match to TRBD2. Germline V gives CDR1 SGHNT, CDR2 YYREEE (reference sequence). The CDR3 extends over 17 amino acids. Losses at the gene ends were 5 bases for V and 2 bases for J; bases not matched to a gene: 4. The CDR3 DNA is TGTGCCAGCAGTAACGGACTAGCGGGAGCTGGGGCCAACGTCCTGACTTTC. It is translated as CASSNGLAGAGANVLTF.

This chain links TRBV7-3 with TRBJ2-7; maybe TRBD2 (5 bases). Trimming pared 4 bases from V and 1 base from J, leaving 11 bases between. Germline CDR1 is SGHTA and CDR2 is FQGTGA. This CDR3 has 14 residues. The CDR3 region is CASSSTGWSYEQYF. DNA of the CDR3: TGTGCCAGCAGCTCCACGGGGTGGTCCTACGAGCAGTACTTC.

This clone occurred once. V usage is TRBV5-4 and J usage is TRBJ2-5; no firm D call. Per germline, CDR1 SGHNT and CDR2 YYREEE (reference sequence). The CDR3 is 12 residues long. Trimming stripped 2 bases from V and 3 bases from J, with 5 bases between. CDR3 sequence reads: CASSFKKETQYF. The CDR3, as DNA: TGTGCCAGCAGCTTCAAAAAAGAGACCCAGTACTTC.

This chain joins TRBV30 and TRBJ2-5; the match to TRBD1 covers 7 bases. V lost 3 bases to trimming and J lost 3 bases; unmatched junction nucleotides: 4. CDR1 is GTSNPN and CDR2 is SVGIG in the germline V gene (reference sequence). The CDR3 contains 13 residues. The CDR3 region has the DNA TGTGCCTGGAGCGGAGACAGGGAAGAGACCCAGTACTTC. The encoded protein is CAWSGDREETQYF.

V is TRBV11-2 and J is TRBJ1-3; weak D call: TRBD1 (6 bases). Germline V gene lookup returns CDR1 SGHAT and CDR2 FQNNGV. CDR3 length: 15 amino acids. Deletions cut 5 bases from V and 1 base from J, with 12 bases between. The CDR3 DNA follows: TGTGCCAGCAGCGTATCCGGGACATCTGGAAACACCATATATTTT. Translating it yields CASSVSGTSGNTIYF.

This chain connects TRBV28 to TRBJ2-5; D gene uncertain. Germline V gene lookup returns CDR1 MDHEN and CDR2 SYDVKM. The CDR3 totals 14 residues. The V end lost 6 bases, the J end lost 3 bases, and 14 bases lay between the germline ends. The CDR3 here is CASSRTGRKETQYF. The CDR3 region has the DNA TGTGCCAGCAGCCGAACCGGCAGGAAAGAGACCCAGTACTTC.

The rearrangement links TRBV2 to TRBJ1-6, with 8 bases fitting TRBD1. The trim removed 4 bases at V and 9 bases at J, leaving 5 bases unmatched. The CDR3 runs 14 residues. Per the germline V gene, CDR1 is SNHLY and CDR2 is FYNNEI. The CDR3 sequence is CASSGWTGFSPLHF. The DNA of the CDR3 is TGTGCCAGCAGTGGCTGGACAGGGTTTTCACCCCTCCACTTT.

The chain has TRBV28 and TRBJ2-7; TRBD1 matches at 8 bases. CDR1 and CDR2 (germline): MDHEN, SYDVKM. The CDR3 sequence is 15 residues long. The junction had 9 bases not matched to a gene; V was cut back by 6 bases and J by 2 bases. CDR3 DNA: TGTGCCAGCAGAGGACAGGGAAGTTCACCCTACGAGCAGTACTTC. Amino acids: CASRGQGSSPYEQYF.

This clone was counted a single time. V gene TRBV19 combines with J gene TRBJ1-1; TRBD1 might be the D (6 bases). CDR1 is LNHDA and CDR2 is SQIVND in the germline V gene (reference sequence). The CDR3 covers 16 residues. V was shortened by 4 bases and J by 1 base, with 16 bases between the two germline ends. CDR3 loop: CASSKTGNSRNTEAFF. The CDR3 coding sequence is TGTGCCAGTAGTAAAACAGGGAATTCTAGGAACACTGAAGCTTTCTTT.

The chain combines TRBV6-5 with TRBJ2-1, with 10 bases lining up with TRBD1. V shed 7 bases and J 9 bases; nucleotides not matched to a gene: 9. The CDR3 loop spans 14 amino acids. Germline CDR1 reads MNHEY; CDR2 reads SVGAGI. CDR3 sequence: CASKGRGQGIEQFF. As DNA, the CDR3 is TGTGCCAGCAAAGGGCGGGGACAGGGGATTGAGCAGTTCTTC.

In its sample, this clone ranks as medium-sized. This chain connects TRBV13 to TRBJ2-2; 14 nucleotides agree with TRBD2. The germline gives CDR1 PRHDT, CDR2 FYEKMQ (reference sequence). The CDR3 sequence is 17 residues long. V was pared by 4 bases and J by 5 bases, with 6 bases of the junction left unmatched. The CDR3 here is CASSSGLAGVRTGELFF. CDR3 bases: TGTGCCAGCAGCTCGGGACTAGCGGGAGTAAGGACCGGGGAGCTGTTTTTT.

This clone was recorded once. This chain uses TRBV5-8 with TRBJ1-1, with D perhaps matching TRBD1 (6 bases). This CDR3 is built from 16 residues. V dropped 6 bases and J dropped 4 bases, with 22 bases sitting between them. The germline V gene has CDR1 SGHTS and CDR2 YDEGEE. The DNA of the CDR3 is TGTGCCAGCACCAGGGGTTTCTTGGCTCGGACCACTGAAGCTTTCTTT. Protein sequence: CASTRGFLARTTEAFF.

The V and J genes are TRBV27 and TRBJ1-1, with TRBD1 matching over 8 bases. J gave up 1 base and V 0 bases, and 4 bases lay outside the gene matches. CDR1 MNHEY and CDR2 SMNVEV come from the germline V gene (reference sequence). This CDR3 has 16 amino acids. DNA for the CDR3: TGTGCCAGCAGTTTATCGGGGGACAGGAAGAACACTGAAGCTTTCTTT. Translating it yields CASSLSGDRKNTEAFF.

J is TRBJ1-1 and V is TRBV6-6; the match to TRBD1 covers 7 bases. The length of the CDR3 is 16 residues. V lost 0 bases and J lost 5; bases outside the gene matches: 9. Germline assignment: CDR1 MNHNY and CDR2 SVGAGI (reference sequence). The CDR3 DNA sequence: TGTGCCAGCAGTTACTCCCCGGAGGGCAGGGGGACTGAAGCTTTCTTT. Translating gives CASSYSPEGRGTEAFF.

The rearrangement uses TRBV6-1 and TRBJ1-2, with a weak D call TRBD1 (5 bases). The V gene's germline CDR1 is MNHNS and CDR2 SASEGT. V lost 2 bases to trimming and J lost 4 bases, with 14 bases between them. The CDR3 spans 15 residues. This chain's CDR3 is CASSEFRTRAYGYTF. In DNA, the CDR3 is TGTGCCAGCAGTGAATTCCGGACCAGGGCCTATGGCTACACCTTC.

The J gene is TRBJ2-3, the V gene TRBV5-1, with 8 bases matching TRBD2. The germline CDR1 and CDR2 sequences are SGHRS and YFSETQ. CDR3 length equals 16 residues. J was trimmed by 4 bases and V by 2 bases; bases with no gene match: 9. In DNA, the CDR3 is TGCGCCAGCAGCTTTGACCCAGCGGGAGTGTCAGATACGCAGTATTTT. Its protein is CASSFDPAGVSDTQYF.

This chain links TRBV11-2 with TRBJ2-5; no clear D gene. The CDR3 loop spans 16 amino acids. Germline loops: CDR1 SGHAT, CDR2 FQNNGV. Between the trimmed V and J ends, which lost 7 bases and 0 bases, there was a span of 18 bases. DNA of the CDR3: TGTGCCAGCACCCCTACCCGAGGCAGCAACCAAGAGACCCAGTACTTC. It codes for CASTPTRGSNQETQYF.

The chain is built from TRBV29-1 and TRBJ2-7; D is uncertain. The ends were cut back, 4 bases at V and 4 bases at J, with 20 bases in the middle. The germline CDR1 and CDR2 sequences are SQVTM and ANQGSEA. This CDR3 spans 15 amino acids. This chain's CDR3 is CSVVRYGGSSYEQYF. CDR3 coding DNA: TGCAGCGTTGTACGGTACGGCGGCTCCTCTTACGAGCAGTACTTC.

The chain is built from TRBV6-6 and TRBJ2-1; 7 bases agree with TRBD1. CDR3 length: 16 amino acids. After removal of 0 bases from V and 6 bases from J, the junction contained 8 bases not matched to a gene. CDR1 is MNHNY, CDR2 SVGAGI, per germline (reference sequence). The CDR3 is CASSYSKQGKGNEQFF. CDR3 in DNA: TGTGCCAGCAGTTACTCGAAACAGGGGAAGGGCAATGAGCAGTTCTTC.